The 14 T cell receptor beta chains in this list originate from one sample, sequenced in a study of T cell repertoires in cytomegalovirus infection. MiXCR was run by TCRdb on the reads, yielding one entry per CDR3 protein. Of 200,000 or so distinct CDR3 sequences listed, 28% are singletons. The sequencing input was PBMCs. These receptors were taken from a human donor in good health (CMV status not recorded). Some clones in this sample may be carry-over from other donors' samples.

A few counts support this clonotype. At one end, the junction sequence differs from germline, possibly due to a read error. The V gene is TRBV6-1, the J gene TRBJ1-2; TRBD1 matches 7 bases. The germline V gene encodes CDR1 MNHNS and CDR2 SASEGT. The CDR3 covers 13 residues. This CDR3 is CAGTATINYGYTF. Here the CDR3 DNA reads TGCGCGGGGACAGCTACTATCAACTATGGCTACACCTTC.

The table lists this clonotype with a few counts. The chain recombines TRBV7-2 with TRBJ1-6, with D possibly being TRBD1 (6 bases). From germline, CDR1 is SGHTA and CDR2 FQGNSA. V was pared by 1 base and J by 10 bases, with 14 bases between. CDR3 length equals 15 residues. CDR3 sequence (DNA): TGTGCCAGCAGCTTAGAGATCAGGGGAGGCTCACCCCTCCACTTT. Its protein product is CASSLEIRGGSPLHF.

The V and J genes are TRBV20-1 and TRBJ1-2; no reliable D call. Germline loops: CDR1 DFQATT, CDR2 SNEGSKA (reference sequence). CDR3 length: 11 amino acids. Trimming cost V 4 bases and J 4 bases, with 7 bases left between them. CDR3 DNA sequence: TGCAGTGCTATGGAAGGCTATGGCTACACCTTC. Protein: CSAMEGYGYTF.

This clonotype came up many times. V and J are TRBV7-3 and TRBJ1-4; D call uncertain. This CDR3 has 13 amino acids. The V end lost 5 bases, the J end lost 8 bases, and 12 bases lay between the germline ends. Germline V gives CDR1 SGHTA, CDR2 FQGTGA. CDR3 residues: CASSRDKGEKLFF. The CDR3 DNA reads TGTGCCAGCAGCAGAGACAAAGGAGAAAAACTGTTTTTT.

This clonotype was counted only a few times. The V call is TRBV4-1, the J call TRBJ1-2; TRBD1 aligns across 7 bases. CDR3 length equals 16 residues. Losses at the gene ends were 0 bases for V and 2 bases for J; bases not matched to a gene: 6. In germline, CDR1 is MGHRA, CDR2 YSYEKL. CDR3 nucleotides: TGCGCCAGCAGCCAAGACGACAGGGCCTACAACTATGGCTACACCTTC. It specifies CASSQDDRAYNYGYTF.

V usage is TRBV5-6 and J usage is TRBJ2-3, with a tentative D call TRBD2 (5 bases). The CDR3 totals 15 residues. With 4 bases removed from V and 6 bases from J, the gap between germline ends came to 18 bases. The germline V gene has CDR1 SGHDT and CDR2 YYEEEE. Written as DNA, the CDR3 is TGTGCCAGCAGCACCGGGCCACCTAGCCCCGATACGCAGTATTTT. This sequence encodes CASSTGPPSPDTQYF.

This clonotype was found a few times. In nucleotides, the CDR3 is TGTGCCATCAAAAGGGACAGCGTTATCTCTGGGGCCAACGTCCTGACTTTC. It yields the protein CAIKRDSVISGANVLTF. The chain combines TRBV10-3 with TRBJ2-6; 7 positions match TRBD1. The CDR3 has 17 residues. CDR1 ENHRY and CDR2 SYGVKD come from the germline V gene. With 7 bases clipped from V and 0 bases from J, the junction kept 9 bases outside the gene matches.

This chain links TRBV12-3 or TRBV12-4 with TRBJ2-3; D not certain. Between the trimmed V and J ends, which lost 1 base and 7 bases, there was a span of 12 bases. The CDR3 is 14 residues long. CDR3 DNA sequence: TGTGCCAGCAGTTTAGATCTGGTGACGAATACGCAGTATTTT. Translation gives CASSLDLVTNTQYF.

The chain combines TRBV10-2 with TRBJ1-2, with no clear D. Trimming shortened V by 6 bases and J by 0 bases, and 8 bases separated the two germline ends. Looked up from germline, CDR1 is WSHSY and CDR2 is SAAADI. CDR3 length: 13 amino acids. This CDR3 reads CASRTTANYGYTF. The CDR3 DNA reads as TGCGCCAGCAGGACGACGGCTAACTATGGCTACACCTTC.

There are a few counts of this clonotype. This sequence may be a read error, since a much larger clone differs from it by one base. The CDR3 here is CASSPGAGGRNTEAFF. In DNA form, the CDR3 reads TGTGCCAGCAGCCCCGGGGCAGGGGGGAGAAACACTGAAGCTTTCTTT. This chain uses TRBV28 with TRBJ1-1, with 7 bases matching TRBD1. The J segment lost 2 bases and the V segment lost 6 bases, leaving 12 bases of the junction unmatched. Germline-derived CDR1 and CDR2 are MDHEN and SYDVKM. The CDR3 sequence is 16 residues long.

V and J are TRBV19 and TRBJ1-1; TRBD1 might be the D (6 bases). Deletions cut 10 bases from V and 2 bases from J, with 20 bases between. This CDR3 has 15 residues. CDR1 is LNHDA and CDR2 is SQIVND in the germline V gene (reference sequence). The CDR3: CAISGGGLGNTEAFF. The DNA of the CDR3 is TGTGCCATTTCGGGGGGGGGCCTCGGCAACACTGAAGCTTTCTTT.

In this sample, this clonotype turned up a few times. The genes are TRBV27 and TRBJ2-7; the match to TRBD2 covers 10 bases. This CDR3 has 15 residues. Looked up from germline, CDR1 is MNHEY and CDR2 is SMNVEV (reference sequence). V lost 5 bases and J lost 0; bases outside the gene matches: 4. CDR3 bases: TGTGCCAGCAGTGTCACTAGCGGGGACTCCTACGAGCAGTACTTC. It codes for CASSVTSGDSYEQYF.

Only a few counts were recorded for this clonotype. The CDR3 DNA follows: TGTGCCAGCAGCGATACAGATACGCAGTATTTT. Translating it yields CASSDTDTQYF. V gene TRBV7-9 combines with J gene TRBJ2-3, with D hard to call. The CDR3 is 11 amino acids. Between the trimmed V and J ends, which lost 5 bases and 3 bases, there was a span of 3 bases. Germline loops: CDR1 SEHNR, CDR2 FQNEAQ (reference sequence).

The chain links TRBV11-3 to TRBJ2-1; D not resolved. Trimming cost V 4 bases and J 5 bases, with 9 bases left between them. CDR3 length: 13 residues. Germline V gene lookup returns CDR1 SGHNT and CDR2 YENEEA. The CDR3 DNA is TGTGCCAGCAGCTCCAACTTCGACAATGAGCAGTTCTTC. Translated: CASSSNFDNEQFF.